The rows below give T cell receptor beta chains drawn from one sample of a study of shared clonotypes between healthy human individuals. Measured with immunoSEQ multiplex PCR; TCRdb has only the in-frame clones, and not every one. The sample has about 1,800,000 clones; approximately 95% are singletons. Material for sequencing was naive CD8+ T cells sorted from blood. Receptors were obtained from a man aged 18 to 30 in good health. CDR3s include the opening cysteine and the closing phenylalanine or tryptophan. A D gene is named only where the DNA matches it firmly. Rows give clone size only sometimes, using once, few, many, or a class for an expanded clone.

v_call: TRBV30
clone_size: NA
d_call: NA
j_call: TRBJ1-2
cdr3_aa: CAWTEDTLGYTF
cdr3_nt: TGTGCCTGGACTGAGGACACCCTTGGCTACACCTTC

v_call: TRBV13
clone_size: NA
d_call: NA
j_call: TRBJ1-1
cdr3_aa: CASSAGPGFNTEAFF
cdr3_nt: TGTGCCAGCAGCGCAGGGCCAGGGTTTAACACTGAAGCTTTCTTT

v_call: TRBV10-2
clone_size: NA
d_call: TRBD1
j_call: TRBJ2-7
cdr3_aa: CASSESTHISPTGDEQYF
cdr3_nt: TGCGCCAGCAGTGAGTCGACTCATATCTCTCCTACAGGGGATGAGCAGTACTTC

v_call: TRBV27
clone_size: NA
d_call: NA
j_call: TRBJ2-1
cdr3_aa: CASSLSPRVSNEQFF
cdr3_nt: TGTGCCAGCAGTTTATCCCCCAGGGTTAGTAATGAGCAGTTCTTC

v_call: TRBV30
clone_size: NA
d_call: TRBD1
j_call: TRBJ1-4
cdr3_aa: CAFFDRGLEWTTNEKLFF
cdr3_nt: TGTGCCTTCTTCGACAGGGGTCTCGAGTGGACAACTAATGAAAAACTGTTTTTT

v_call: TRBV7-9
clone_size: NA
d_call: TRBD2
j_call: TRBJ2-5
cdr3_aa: CASSLGAGGPRETQYF
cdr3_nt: TGTGCCAGCAGCTTGGGTGCGGGAGGGCCGAGAGAGACCCAGTACTTC

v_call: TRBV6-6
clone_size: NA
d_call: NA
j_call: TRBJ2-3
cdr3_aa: CASGEIQDTQYF
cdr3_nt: TGTGCCAGCGGGGAGATTCAGGATACGCAGTATTTT

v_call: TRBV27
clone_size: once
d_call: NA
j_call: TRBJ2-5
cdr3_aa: CASSLLGAGETQYF
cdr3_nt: TGTGCCAGCAGTTTACTAGGGGCTGGGGAGACCCAGTACTTC

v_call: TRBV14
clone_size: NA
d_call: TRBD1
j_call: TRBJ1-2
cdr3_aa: CASSHPGQAQVNYGYTF
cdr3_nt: TGTGCCAGCAGCCATCCGGGACAGGCACAAGTCAACTATGGCTACACCTTC

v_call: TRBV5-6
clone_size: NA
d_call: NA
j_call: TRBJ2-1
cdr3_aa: CASSLWQYNEQFF
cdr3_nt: TGTGCCAGCAGCTTGTGGCAGTACAATGAGCAGTTCTTC

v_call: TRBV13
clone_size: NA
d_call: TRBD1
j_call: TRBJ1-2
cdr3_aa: CASSLQQGARGYTF
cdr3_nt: TGTGCCAGCAGCTTACAACAGGGGGCGCGAGGCTACACCTTC